The entry below gives a single T cell receptor beta chain sequence along with its context. The ends were cut back, 1 base at V and 6 bases at J, with 12 bases in the middle. This CDR3 has 15 amino acids. The germline CDR1 and CDR2 sequences are SEHNR and FQNEAQ (reference sequence). This entry comes from a study of early stage breast cancer tumors. The repertoire was sequenced with immunoSEQ multiplex PCR; TCRdb's copy has only in-frame clones and lacks some. Of 12,000 to 15,000 clones in the sample, roughly 83% were seen once. The material sequenced was normal breast tissue next to the tumor. This receptor was identified in a person aged 25 to 39 with breast cancer. The V and J genes are TRBV7-9 and TRBJ2-2; D is undetermined. For the CDR3, the DNA is TGTGCCAGCAGCTTAGGAGTTCGAGCCCCCGGGGAGCTGTTTTTT. It yields the protein CASSLGVRAPGELFF.